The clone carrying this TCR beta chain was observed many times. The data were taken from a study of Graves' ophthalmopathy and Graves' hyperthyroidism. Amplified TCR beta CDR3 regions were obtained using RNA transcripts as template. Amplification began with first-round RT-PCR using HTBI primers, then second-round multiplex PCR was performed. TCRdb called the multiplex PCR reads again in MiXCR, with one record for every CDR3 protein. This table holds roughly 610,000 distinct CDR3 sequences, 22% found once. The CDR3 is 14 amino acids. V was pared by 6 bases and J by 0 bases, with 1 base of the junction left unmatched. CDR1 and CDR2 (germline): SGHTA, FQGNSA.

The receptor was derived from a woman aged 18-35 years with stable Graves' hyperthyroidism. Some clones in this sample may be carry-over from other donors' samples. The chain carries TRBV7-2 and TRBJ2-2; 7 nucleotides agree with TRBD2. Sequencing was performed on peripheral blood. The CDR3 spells CASRGGTNTGELFF. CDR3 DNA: TGTGCCAGCAGGGGAGGGACGAACACCGGGGAGCTGTTTTTT.